These 25 T cell receptor beta chains came from one sample sequenced in a study of T cell changes during pregnancy in multiple sclerosis. Clones were read by immunoSEQ multiplex PCR, and TCRdb kept only the in-frame ones, dropping some. The table records fewer than 130,000 clones, more than 85% of them present only once. The input for sequencing was peripheral blood, taken after pregnancy. These receptors were taken from a female donor with multiple sclerosis, enrolled in a pregnancy study.

The gene calls are TRBV27 and TRBJ2-7; 7 nucleotides line up with TRBD1. The junction had 7 bases not matched to a gene; V was cut back by 8 bases and J by 3 bases. Germline CDR1 is MNHEY and CDR2 is SMNVEV (reference sequence). The CDR3 consists of 13 residues. The CDR3 loop reads CASGTGAVYEQYF. CDR3 DNA: TGTGCCAGCGGAACAGGGGCAGTCTACGAGCAGTACTTC.

This chain links TRBV19 with TRBJ1-2; 11 bases are shared with TRBD1. The CDR3 contains 13 residues. Germline CDR1 is LNHDA and CDR2 is SQIVND (reference sequence). The V gene end was trimmed by 6 bases and the J gene end by 7 bases; junction bases not matched to a gene: 4. Written as DNA, the CDR3 is TGTGCCAGTAGGGACAGGGGGCTCGTTGGCTACACCTTC. This translates into CASRDRGLVGYTF.

The chain joins TRBV5-1 to TRBJ1-1; weak D call: TRBD1 (6 bases). Germline V gives CDR1 SGHRS, CDR2 YFSETQ. The CDR3 has 16 amino acids. The germline V and J ends were trimmed by 3 bases and 0 bases, with 15 bases remaining between them. This CDR3 is CASSSEPQGLNTEAFF. The CDR3 bases are TGCGCCAGCAGCTCGGAACCTCAGGGGTTGAACACTGAAGCTTTCTTT. The full variable domain, in which reference TRBV5-1 and TRBJ1-1 provide the parts outside the CDR3, is KAGVTQTPRYLIKTRGQQVTLSCSPISGHRSVSWYQQTPGQGLQFLFEYFSETQRNKGNFPGRFSGRQFSNSRSEMNVSTLELGDSALYLCASSSEPQGLNTEAFFGQGTRLTVV.

The rearrangement joins TRBV29-1 to TRBJ2-3; possibly TRBD1 for D (5 bases). Germline assignment: CDR1 SQVTM and CDR2 ANQGSEA. The CDR3 has 12 residues. The ends were cut back, 1 base at V and 4 bases at J, with 6 bases in the middle. CDR3 in DNA: TGCAGCGTTGAAGGCAGGGCAGATACGCAGTATTTT. This codes for CSVEGRADTQYF.

This clone came up a few times. J is TRBJ2-7 and V is TRBV7-8; D unclear. CDR1 and CDR2 from the germline V gene are SGHVS and FQNEAQ. V was trimmed by 1 base and J by 5 bases, leaving 6 bases between them. The length of the CDR3 is 12 residues. CDR3 coding DNA: TGTGCCAGCAGCTTAGGGAGCGACGAGCAGTACTTC. Translation: CASSLGSDEQYF.

This chain joins TRBV1 and TRBJ2-2; the table's D gene call, TRBD2, was not cross checked with the DNA. TRBV1 is recorded as a pseudogene. The CDR3 has 18 amino acids. CDR3: CTSSRAGGPGKSTGELFF. The CDR3 DNA reads as TGCACCAGCAGCCGTGCGGGGGGGCCAGGAAAATCCACCGGGGAGCTGTTTTTT.

The chain uses TRBV6-5 and TRBJ1-4; 8 bases agree with TRBD1. CDR3 length: 15 amino acids. Losses at the gene ends were 6 bases for V and 3 bases for J; bases not matched to a gene: 6. Per germline, CDR1 MNHEY and CDR2 SVGAGI. The CDR3 nucleotides read TGTGCCAGCAGCCGGACAGGGATAGCTAATGAAAAACTGTTTTTT. Protein sequence: CASSRTGIANEKLFF.

The chain uses TRBV30 and TRBJ2-7; the match to TRBD2 covers 8 bases. Germline V gives CDR1 GTSNPN, CDR2 SVGIG (reference sequence). The CDR3 consists of 16 residues. V trimming: 0 bases; J trimming: 0 bases; junction bases outside the gene matches: 7. CDR3 in amino acids: CAWSVRTSGFSYEQYF. In DNA, the CDR3 is TGTGCCTGGAGTGTACGAACTAGCGGATTCTCCTACGAGCAGTACTTC. The complete variable domain, with remaining parts taken from reference TRBV30 and TRBJ2-7, reads SQTIHQWPATLVQPVGSPLSLECTVEGTSNPNLYWYRQAAGRGLQLLFYSVGIGQISSEVPQNLSASRPQDRQFILSSKKLLLSDSGFYLCAWSVRTSGFSYEQYFGPGTRLTVT.

This clone was counted only a few times. The chain is built from TRBV19 and TRBJ1-3, with TRBD1 matching 9 bases. J was trimmed by 1 base and V by 3 bases; bases with no gene match: 4. CDR3 length equals 16 residues. Germline assignment: CDR1 LNHDA and CDR2 SQIVND (reference sequence). The CDR3 DNA reads TGTGCCAGTAGTATTGGACAGGGGAGTTCTGGAAACACCATATATTTT. Its translation is CASSIGQGSSGNTIYF.

The chain has TRBV19 and TRBJ1-4; D remains unclear. The length of the CDR3 is 15 residues. CDR1 and CDR2 (germline): LNHDA, SQIVND (reference sequence). V shed 7 bases and J shed 4 bases, with 16 bases lying between them. The CDR3 is CASNRVEDGNEKLFF. In DNA, the CDR3 is TGTGCCAGTAATCGGGTCGAGGATGGTAATGAAAAACTGTTTTTT.

V and J are TRBV2 and TRBJ2-3; 12 bases line up with TRBD2. CDR3 length: 18 residues. Trimming removed 0 bases from V and 4 bases from J; junction bases left unmatched: 8. Germline lookup yields CDR1 SNHLY and CDR2 FYNNEI. In DNA form, the CDR3 reads TGTGCCAGCAGTGAAGCGTCCAAGACTAGCGGGGGTCCAGATACGCAGTATTTT. This sequence encodes CASSEASKTSGGPDTQYF.

V and J are TRBV5-1 and TRBJ2-7; TRBD2 aligns across 9 bases. The CDR3 sequence is 14 residues long. The V segment lost 4 bases and the J segment 6 bases; nucleotides outside the gene matches: 8. Germline lookup yields CDR1 SGHRS and CDR2 YFSETQ. The CDR3 sequence is CASSGGGANFEQYF. The CDR3 nucleotides read TGCGCCAGCAGCGGCGGGGGGGCAAATTTCGAGCAGTACTTC. The variable domain in full, with the rest retrieved from reference TRBV5-1 and TRBJ2-7, is KAGVTQTPRYLIKTRGQQVTLSCSPISGHRSVSWYQQTPGQGLQFLFEYFSETQRNKGNFPGRFSGRQFSNSRSEMNVSTLELGDSALYLCASSGGGANFEQYFGPGTRLTVT.

This chain links TRBV7-9 with TRBJ1-1, with 10 positions matching TRBD1. J gave up 7 bases and V 3 bases, and 2 bases lay outside the gene matches. The germline gives CDR1 SEHNR, CDR2 FQNEAQ (reference sequence). The CDR3 consists of 13 residues. This CDR3 is CASSFGTGDEAFF. The CDR3 bases are TGTGCCAGCAGCTTCGGGACAGGGGATGAAGCTTTCTTT.

The chain joins TRBV2 to TRBJ1-2; TRBD1 is a possible D gene (5 bases). The CDR3 is 12 residues long. Germline-derived CDR1 and CDR2 are SNHLY and FYNNEI. Between the trimmed V and J ends, which lost 3 bases and 13 bases, there was a span of 15 bases. The CDR3 DNA reads TGTGCCAGCAGTGACCCTCGATTGGGGGGCACCTTC. Protein: CASSDPRLGGTF.

The rearrangement joins TRBV2 to TRBJ1-5; TRBD1 matches at 9 bases. Germline CDR1 SNHLY, CDR2 FYNNEI. V trimming: 6 bases; J trimming: 6 bases; junction bases outside the gene matches: 6. The CDR3 covers 14 residues. The CDR3 DNA reads TGTGCCAGCAGGACAGGGGGTTCGGGTCAGCCCCAGCATTTT. It specifies CASRTGGSGQPQHF. The full variable domain, completed using reference TRBV2 and TRBJ1-5, is EPEVTQTPSHQVTQMGQEVILRCVPISNHLYFYWYRQILGQKVEFLVSFYNNEISEKSEIFDDQFSVERPDGSNFTLKIRSTKLEDSAMYFCASRTGGSGQPQHFGDGTRLSIL.

This clone showed up just once. V and J are TRBV25-1 and TRBJ1-2; D perhaps matches TRBD1 (5 bases). Germline lookup yields CDR1 MGHDK and CDR2 SYGVNS. V lost 6 bases, J lost 5 bases, and 25 bases lay in between. This CDR3 is 17 amino acids long. Written as DNA, the CDR3 is TGTGCCAGCAGCGACTCCCCGGGGGGGAGGGGCGATTATGGCTACACCTTC. Amino acid sequence: CASSDSPGGRGDYGYTF.

The chain carries TRBV11-3 and TRBJ1-5; the D is unclear. Per the germline V gene, CDR1 is SGHNT and CDR2 is YENEEA. The CDR3 runs 15 residues. Trimming removed 6 bases from V and 6 bases from J, with 18 bases in between. CDR3 DNA sequence: TGTGCCAGCAGAAAACCCGGGGTGTGGATTCAGCCCCAGCATTTT. Residues: CASRKPGVWIQPQHF.

This clone occurred a few times. The chain has TRBV2 and TRBJ1-6; tentative D call: TRBD1 (6 bases). The V gene's germline CDR1 is SNHLY and CDR2 FYNNEI. The CDR3 has 14 residues. Trimming left V 7 bases short and J 7 bases short, with 14 bases between. The CDR3 nucleotides are TGTGCCAGCACCGCGGGGGGGCGGAATTCACCCCTCCACTTT. Its protein product is CASTAGGRNSPLHF. Full variable domain (outside the CDR3, taken from reference TRBV2 and TRBJ1-6): EPEVTQTPSHQVTQMGQEVILRCVPISNHLYFYWYRQILGQKVEFLVSFYNNEISEKSEIFDDQFSVERPDGSNFTLKIRSTKLEDSAMYFCASTAGGRNSPLHFGNGTRLTVT.

This chain uses TRBV19 with TRBJ2-2, with 9 nucleotides matching TRBD2. The CDR3 spans 15 residues. The germline gives CDR1 LNHDA, CDR2 SQIVND (reference sequence). J gave up 5 bases and V 3 bases, and 4 bases lay outside the gene matches. CDR3 DNA: TGTGCCAGTAGTATTGTGCTAGCGGGGACCGGGGAGCTGTTTTTT. Translating it yields CASSIVLAGTGELFF.

The gene calls are TRBV5-4 and TRBJ1-1, with a possible D match to TRBD1 (6 bases). Germline V gives CDR1 SGHNT, CDR2 YYREEE (reference sequence). The germline V and J ends were trimmed by 3 bases and 1 base, with 13 bases remaining between them. CDR3 length equals 15 residues. CDR3 DNA: TGTGCCAGCAGCTCCGACAGGTCAACGAACACTGAAGCTTTCTTT. This codes for CASSSDRSTNTEAFF.

The V gene is TRBV27, the J gene TRBJ1-4; D gene unclear. The V gene lost 6 bases and the J gene lost 0 bases, with 11 bases spanning the gap. Germline loops: CDR1 MNHEY, CDR2 SMNVEV (reference sequence). The CDR3 consists of 15 residues. For the CDR3, the DNA is TGTGCCAGCAGCCGCGCGGGTGCAACTAATGAAAAACTGTTTTTT. Translation: CASSRAGATNEKLFF.

In its sample, this clone was seen once. The V and J genes are TRBV10-3 and TRBJ1-5; D is unclear. The germline gives CDR1 ENHRY, CDR2 SYGVKD. V lost 7 bases, J lost 0 bases, and 7 bases lay in between. The CDR3 extends over 13 amino acids. The CDR3 bases are TGTGCCATCACCCGGGATAGCAATCAGCCCCAGCATTTT. Translated: CAITRDSNQPQHF.

The rearrangement links TRBV6-1 to TRBJ2-7; 7 nucleotides agree with TRBD1. Germline loops: CDR1 MNHNS, CDR2 SASEGT. The trim removed 8 bases at V and 2 bases at J, leaving 9 bases unmatched. The CDR3 totals 14 residues. Here the CDR3 reads CASFGWDRPYEQYF. In DNA, the CDR3 is TGTGCCAGCTTTGGGTGGGACAGACCCTACGAGCAGTACTTC.

The chain links TRBV7-2 to TRBJ1-1; D call uncertain. The length of the CDR3 is 13 residues. Germline V CDR1 and CDR2: SGHTA, FQGNSA. The V gene lost 4 bases and the J gene lost 5 bases, with 11 bases spanning the gap. This CDR3 reads CASSYLSRTEAFF. Here the CDR3 DNA reads TGTGCCAGCAGCTATTTGTCACGGACTGAAGCTTTCTTT.

In DNA, the CDR3 is TGTGCCAGCAGTGAGGGCAGGGGGCGAGATAATGAAAAACTGTTTTTT. It specifies CASSEGRGRDNEKLFF. V and J are TRBV6-1 and TRBJ1-4, with TRBD1 matching 8 bases. The germline V gene has CDR1 MNHNS and CDR2 SASEGT. The CDR3 totals 16 residues. V was pared by 3 bases and J by 4 bases, with 7 bases of the junction left unmatched.